This entry lists 29 T cell receptor beta chains sequenced from one sample in a study of T cells in Graves' hyperthyroidism and ophthalmopathy. Template material for amplifying TCR beta CDR3 regions consisted of RNA transcripts. TCR CDR3 regions were first amplified by RT-PCR with HTBI primers. TCRdb called the multiplex PCR reads again in MiXCR, with one record for every CDR3 protein. The sample contains about 740,000 distinct CDR3 sequences, around 15% of which appear only once. Material: blood. The receptors stem from a young woman with Graves' hyperthyroidism.

The V call is TRBV27, the J call TRBJ1-4, with D unresolved. Germline-derived CDR1 and CDR2 are MNHEY and SMNVEV (reference sequence). CDR3 length: 15 amino acids. V shed 6 bases and J shed 7 bases, with 18 bases lying between them. The CDR3 is CASSVRSGSGEKLFF. The CDR3 DNA follows: TGTGCCAGCAGCGTTAGGTCGGGAAGCGGTGAAAAACTGTTTTTT.

This chain connects TRBV10-3 to TRBJ1-6; the D is unclear. Trimming shortened V by 6 bases and J by 0 bases, and 9 bases separated the two germline ends. This CDR3 is 15 amino acids long. Germline values: CDR1 ENHRY, CDR2 SYGVKD. CDR3 residues: CAISLGSSYNSPLHF. The DNA of the CDR3 is TGTGCCATCAGCCTAGGAAGCTCCTATAATTCACCCCTCCACTTT.

Only a few counts were recorded for this clonotype. The chain has TRBV29-1 and TRBJ1-1, with D unclear. This CDR3 is built from 13 residues. Germline V gene sequence: CDR1 SQVTM, CDR2 ANQGSEA. Trimming removed 4 bases at V and 4 bases at J, with 13 bases between. CDR3 residues: CSVARSEITEAFF. CDR3 sequence (DNA): TGCAGCGTTGCCAGGTCGGAGATCACTGAAGCTTTCTTT.

The CDR3 sequence: CSARDSHPGRDSPLHF. The CDR3 coding sequence is TGCAGTGCTAGAGATAGCCATCCCGGGCGGGATTCACCCCTCCACTTT. This chain connects TRBV20-1 to TRBJ1-6; D ambiguous. Trimming pared 0 bases from V and 8 bases from J, leaving 17 bases between. This CDR3 spans 16 amino acids. Germline V CDR1 and CDR2: DFQATT, SNEGSKA (reference sequence).

The rearrangement links TRBV20-1 to TRBJ1-4; TRBD1 agrees at 10 bases. The V segment lost 5 bases and the J segment 6 bases; nucleotides outside the gene matches: 9. The CDR3 is 15 residues long. CDR1 DFQATT and CDR2 SNEGSKA come from the germline V gene (reference sequence). CDR3 in DNA: TGCAGTGCTCAGAATGCCGGGACAGGGGATGAAAAACTGTTTTTT. This sequence encodes CSAQNAGTGDEKLFF.

V is TRBV7-2 and J is TRBJ2-2, with unresolved D. Trimming left V 0 bases short and J 5 bases short, with 16 bases between. Germline CDR1 is SGHTA and CDR2 is FQGNSA. The CDR3 sequence is 17 residues long. CDR3: CASSLAGISSSTGELFF. The CDR3 DNA follows: TGTGCCAGCAGCTTAGCAGGGATAAGTTCCTCAACCGGGGAGCTGTTTTTT.

Many counts were recorded for this clonotype. This chain uses TRBV30 with TRBJ2-3; 7 nucleotides agree with TRBD1. The CDR3 has 14 amino acids. Trimming removed 0 bases from V and 6 bases from J; junction bases left unmatched: 6. The germline V gene encodes CDR1 GTSNPN and CDR2 SVGIG (reference sequence). CDR3 amino acids: CAWSVLMGQDTQYF. The CDR3 DNA reads as TGTGCCTGGAGTGTACTCATGGGACAGGATACGCAGTATTTT.

The chain couples TRBV11-2 to TRBJ1-3; D uncertain. This CDR3 contains 16 residues. V lost 0 bases to trimming and J lost 2 bases, with 11 bases between them. Per germline, CDR1 SGHAT and CDR2 FQNNGV. CDR3 in amino acids: CASSLDGPGTGNTIYF. Here the CDR3 DNA reads TGTGCCAGCAGCTTAGATGGCCCGGGGACTGGAAACACCATATATTTT. The variable domain in full, completed from reference TRBV11-2 and TRBJ1-3, reads EAGVAQSPRYKIIEKRQSVAFWCNPISGHATLYWYQQILGQGPKLLIQFQNNGVVDDSQLPKDRFSAERLKGVDSTLKIQPAKLEDSAVYLCASSLDGPGTGNTIYFGEGSWLTVV.

The V gene is TRBV24-1, the J gene TRBJ2-3; D may match TRBD1 or TRBD2 (5 bases each). Germline values: CDR1 KGHDR, CDR2 SFDVKD. There are 16 residues in the CDR3. Trimming pared 3 bases from V and 1 base from J, leaving 13 bases between. The CDR3 sequence is CATSDPGGEGTDTQYF. CDR3 DNA sequence: TGTGCCACCAGTGATCCTGGGGGAGAAGGCACAGATACGCAGTATTTT.

In this sample, this clonotype turned up many times. The J gene is TRBJ2-1, the V gene TRBV20-1; possibly TRBD2 for D (6 bases). Germline V gives CDR1 DFQATT, CDR2 SNEGSKA (reference sequence). The CDR3 loop spans 13 amino acids. V was clipped by 5 bases and J by 4 bases, with 12 bases between them. As DNA, the CDR3 is TGCAGTGCTGGACTGGCGGGATACAATGAGCAGTTCTTC. Amino acids: CSAGLAGYNEQFF.

This clonotype came up a few times. V is TRBV27 and J is TRBJ2-1; 14 nucleotides agree with TRBD2. The CDR3 contains 18 residues. Germline V lookup: CDR1 MNHEY, CDR2 SMNVEV (reference sequence). Losses at the gene ends were 0 bases for V and 0 bases for J; bases not matched to a gene: 1. The CDR3 spells CASSLSGTSGSSYNEQFF. The CDR3 bases are TGTGCCAGCAGTTTATCGGGGACTAGCGGGAGCTCCTACAATGAGCAGTTCTTC.

The sample holds many counts of this clonotype. This sequence joins TRBV27 and TRBJ2-7; 7 nucleotides match TRBD1. The CDR3 is 15 amino acids. The J segment lost 2 bases and the V segment lost 5 bases, leaving 9 bases of the junction unmatched. Per germline, CDR1 MNHEY and CDR2 SMNVEV (reference sequence). CDR3 region: CASSVHRGDTYEQYF. The CDR3 bases are TGTGCCAGCAGTGTACACAGGGGCGATACCTACGAGCAGTACTTC.

The rearrangement joins TRBV6-5 to TRBJ1-6; possibly TRBD1 for D (5 bases). The CDR3 loop spans 14 amino acids. The germline V and J ends were trimmed by 2 bases and 5 bases, with 7 bases remaining between them. Germline lookup yields CDR1 MNHEY and CDR2 SVGAGI. The CDR3 bases are TGTGCCAGCAGTTACCTGACAGATAATTCACCCCTCCACTTT. Encoded protein: CASSYLTDNSPLHF.

This chain uses TRBV2 with TRBJ2-7, with 9 bases identical to TRBD1. Germline V gene lookup returns CDR1 SNHLY and CDR2 FYNNEI. The CDR3 has 15 residues. V was pared by 6 bases and J by 6 bases, with 12 bases of the junction left unmatched. This CDR3 reads CASRPGTGSFGEQYF. In DNA form, the CDR3 reads TGTGCCAGCAGGCCGGGGACAGGGTCGTTTGGCGAGCAGTACTTC.

This clonotype was counted many times. The V gene is TRBV6-2 or TRBV6-3, the J gene TRBJ2-1, with 10 bases aligning to TRBD2. The ends lost 0 bases at V and 0 bases at J; junction bases unmatched: 8. Per germline, CDR1 MNHEY and CDR2 SVGEGT. The CDR3 has 19 amino acids. Written as DNA, the CDR3 is TGTGCCAGCAGTTACTCGGGGCTAGCGGGAGTAAGCTCCTACAATGAGCAGTTCTTC. It is translated as CASSYSGLAGVSSYNEQFF.

CDR3 residues: CATSREARRYGYTF. CDR3 coding DNA: TGTGCCACCAGCAGAGAGGCGCGACGGTATGGCTACACCTTC. V is TRBV15 and J is TRBJ1-2; D is unresolved. Germline CDR1 reads LNHNV; CDR2 reads YYDKDF (reference sequence). The CDR3 is made up of 14 amino acids. V was pared by 0 bases and J by 5 bases, with 10 bases between.

The table lists this clonotype with a few counts. The V gene is TRBV27, the J gene TRBJ2-1; TRBD1 matches at 10 bases. There are 16 residues in the CDR3. Trimming took 5 bases from V and 10 from J; bases not matched to a gene: 14. Germline assignment: CDR1 MNHEY and CDR2 SMNVEV (reference sequence). The CDR3 sequence is CASSPRQGATSREQFF. The CDR3 DNA sequence: TGTGCCAGCAGTCCCCGACAGGGGGCAACTTCGCGGGAGCAGTTCTTC.

This clonotype was detected ten times or more. This chain connects TRBV5-8 to TRBJ1-1; D uncertain. The CDR3 length is 12 residues. Trimming left V 0 bases short and J 10 bases short, with 10 bases between. CDR1 and CDR2 from the germline V gene are SGHTS and YDEGEE. The chain's CDR3 is CASSLVPGGAFF. CDR3 bases: TGTGCCAGCAGCTTGGTGCCAGGCGGAGCTTTCTTT.

This clonotype was detected many times. The chain is built from TRBV18 and TRBJ1-2, with 9 bases that match TRBD1. This CDR3 has 16 residues. V trimming: 2 bases; J trimming: 2 bases; junction bases outside the gene matches: 6. Looked up from germline, CDR1 is KGHSH and CDR2 is LQKENI. CDR3: CASSPGTGGRNYGYTF. CDR3 bases: TGTGCCAGCTCACCAGGTACAGGGGGCCGAAACTATGGCTACACCTTC.

This clonotype appeared many times. CDR3 loop: CASSRTSRSYEQYF. In DNA form, the CDR3 reads TGTGCCAGCAGCCGGACTAGCCGATCCTACGAGCAGTACTTC. The chain employs TRBV7-2 and TRBJ2-7, with 8 bases that match TRBD2. CDR1 and CDR2 (germline): SGHTA, FQGNSA. The CDR3 extends over 14 amino acids. V dropped 5 bases and J dropped 1; count of bases not matched to a gene: 4.

This clonotype came up many times. The rearrangement joins TRBV7-2 to TRBJ2-5; 8 nucleotides align to TRBD1. This CDR3 contains 15 residues. From germline, CDR1 is SGHTA and CDR2 FQGNSA. V shed 7 bases and J 2 bases; nucleotides not matched to a gene: 9. The CDR3 DNA follows: TGTGCCAGCACCCTCCGGGACAGGCGGCAAGAGACCCAGTACTTC. Protein: CASTLRDRRQETQYF.

The chain joins TRBV5-1 to TRBJ2-2, with TRBD2 as a possible D gene (5 bases). Germline CDR1 is SGHRS and CDR2 is YFSETQ. The CDR3 runs to 15 residues. Trimming cost V 0 bases and J 1 base, with 7 bases left between them. In nucleotides, the CDR3 is TGCGCCAGCAGCTTGGGTAGCGTGAACACCGGGGAGCTGTTTTTT. The encoded protein is CASSLGSVNTGELFF.

The chain has TRBV29-1 and TRBJ2-5; the match to TRBD2 covers 10 bases. The CDR3 length is 12 residues. V dropped 7 bases and J dropped 4; count of bases not matched to a gene: 3. Germline V gene lookup returns CDR1 SQVTM and CDR2 ANQGSEA. The CDR3, as DNA: TGCAGCGGGTGGACTAGCGGAGAGACCCAGTACTTC. Translated: CSGWTSGETQYF. The full variable domain, completed using reference TRBV29-1 and TRBJ2-5, is SAVISQKPSRDICQRGTSLTIQCQVDSQVTMMFWYRQQPGQSLTLIATANQGSEATYESGFVIDKFPISRPNLTFSTLTVSNMSPEDSSIYLCSGWTSGETQYFGPGTRLLVL.

This sequence joins TRBV4-1 and TRBJ1-4; 8 nucleotides match TRBD1. Trimming removed 3 bases from V and 2 bases from J; junction bases left unmatched: 11. The CDR3 is made up of 18 amino acids. Germline V gene lookup returns CDR1 MGHRA and CDR2 YSYEKL. The CDR3 here is CASSHPFRQGRTNEKLFF. The CDR3 bases are TGCGCCAGCAGCCATCCCTTCCGACAGGGGAGGACTAATGAAAAACTGTTTTTT.

This clonotype was observed many times. This chain links TRBV7-9 with TRBJ2-3; D not resolved. Trimming took 4 bases from V and 2 from J, leaving 13 bases between them. The CDR3 contains 15 residues. CDR1 and CDR2 (germline): SEHNR, FQNEAQ (reference sequence). CDR3 nucleotide sequence: TGTGCCAGCAGCTCCGGATGGGGTTACACAGATACGCAGTATTTT. Encoded protein: CASSSGWGYTDTQYF.

The gene calls are TRBV6-5 and TRBJ1-4, with 7 bases aligning to TRBD1. The CDR3 runs to 16 residues. In germline, CDR1 is MNHEY, CDR2 SVGAGI. Unmatched junction bases numbered 7, after V lost 2 bases and J lost 4 bases. The CDR3 sequence: CASSYSPGQLNEKLFF. In nucleotides, the CDR3 is TGTGCCAGCAGTTACAGCCCGGGACAGCTTAATGAAAAACTGTTTTTT.

This clonotype occurred many times. The rearrangement links TRBV3-1 to TRBJ2-7; D might be TRBD1 or TRBD2, each matching 5 bases. This CDR3 spans 15 amino acids. Germline V gene lookup returns CDR1 LGHDT and CDR2 YNNKEL (reference sequence). The V gene lost 3 bases and the J gene lost 4 bases, with 16 bases spanning the gap. The CDR3 nucleotides read TGTGCCAGCAGCCAGTCCCACCCTGGGGGTTACGAGCAGTACTTC. This sequence encodes CASSQSHPGGYEQYF.

This clonotype was seen many times. The chain carries TRBV5-1 and TRBJ2-3; no reliable D call. Germline V lookup: CDR1 SGHRS, CDR2 YFSETQ. Deletions cut 0 bases from V and 5 bases from J, with 10 bases between. The CDR3 length is 14 residues. The CDR3 protein is CASSLGEAGDTQYF. The CDR3 DNA is TGCGCCAGCAGCTTGGGTGAGGCCGGAGATACGCAGTATTTT.

A few counts support this clonotype. The gene calls are TRBV13 and TRBJ2-7; TRBD2 matches at 8 bases. The germline V gene has CDR1 PRHDT and CDR2 FYEKMQ (reference sequence). Germline trimming cut 4 bases from V and 3 bases from J; bases unmatched to any gene: 17. CDR3 length: 18 residues. The DNA for the CDR3 is TGTGCCAGCAGCTCCTGGACTAGCACTATAAGCGGGGGCTACGAGCAGTACTTC. This codes for CASSSWTSTISGGYEQYF.